This T cell receptor beta chain was profiled in a study of response to subunit inactivated influenza vaccine. General study results and limits: Each seasonal influenza vaccination, the authors suggested, recruits few new T cells.

CDR3 size: 14 residues. Germline V gene lookup returns CDR1 LNHDA and CDR2 SQIVND (reference sequence). Trimming took 3 bases from V and 4 from J, leaving 13 bases between them. TCRdb analysed the RT-PCR reads with MiXCR anew, one entry per CDR3 protein. This sample has about 190,000 distinct CDR3 sequences, with approximately 14% found just once. In its sample, this clonotype was seen a few times. No antigen is known for it. The TCR was taken from a man in his fifties or sixties who received an inactivated influenza vaccine. The J gene is TRBJ2-7, the V gene TRBV19; D is possibly TRBD1 or TRBD2 (5 bases each). This material consisted of CD8+ T cells sorted from PBMCs, taken roughly 5 days after vaccination. CDR3 nucleotide sequence: TGTGCCAGTAGTATGGCTTCAGGGACGTACGAGCAGTACTTC. Encoded protein: CASSMASGTYEQYF.